This is a list of T cell receptor beta chains from one sample in a study of cytomegalovirus exposure and HLA in healthy donors. Some clones are missing from TCRdb's copy, which holds only in-frame ones; the method was immunoSEQ multiplex PCR. Counted here are about 130,000 clones, 76% occurring once; the ten biggest clones make up less than 2%. Sequencing was done on a sample of PBMCs. These receptor sequences come from a man aged 45-60 years in good health and CMV-seronegative. CDR3s include the opening cysteine and the closing phenylalanine or tryptophan. Each record gives: J gene, D gene, clone size, V gene, CDR3 protein, CDR3 DNA. A D gene is named only where the DNA matches it firmly. Clone size appears in some rows only: once, few, many, or a class for an expanded clone.

>TRBJ2-1|TRBD2|.|TRBV5-1
CASTTYSGVSYNEQFF
TGCGCCAGCACTACATATAGCGGGGTCTCCTACAATGAGCAGTTCTTC
>TRBJ2-2|.|.|TRBV5-8
CASRRNRNTGELFF
TGTGCCAGCAGGCGAAACAGGAACACCGGGGAGCTGTTTTTT
>TRBJ2-1|.|.|TRBV18
CASSPVAAANEQFF
TGTGCCAGCTCACCAGTCGCGGCAGCGAATGAGCAGTTCTTC
>TRBJ2-5|TRBD1|.|TRBV28
CASSLQGAMETQYF
TGTGCCAGCAGTTTACAGGGGGCTATGGAGACCCAGTACTTC
>TRBJ1-4|.|.|TRBV5-4
CASTDAGDGNEKLFF
TGTGCCAGCACCGACGCGGGGGATGGTAATGAAAAACTGTTTTTT
>TRBJ2-7|.|.|TRBV5-5
CASSFPGTYEQYF
TGTGCCAGCAGCTTTCCAGGGACCTACGAGCAGTACTTC
>TRBJ2-1|.|.|TRBV7-2
CASSLALLRLYNEQFF
TGTGCCAGCAGCTTAGCGCTGTTGAGGCTCTACAATGAGCAGTTCTTC
>TRBJ1-2|TRBD1|.|TRBV9
CASTNPGGGYGYTF
TGTGCCAGCACTAACCCAGGGGGCGGGTATGGCTACACCTTC
>TRBJ2-4|TRBD2|.|TRBV4-1
CASSTGLAGGIAKNIQYF
TGCGCCAGCAGCACCGGACTAGCGGGGGGGATAGCCAAAAACATTCAGTACTTC
>TRBJ2-7|TRBD1|few|TRBV19
CASSKGTGSGEAYEQYF
TGTGCCAGTAGTAAAGGGACAGGGTCGGGAGAGGCCTACGAGCAGTACTTC
>TRBJ1-6|.|few|TRBV5-1
CASSLDQPRNSPLHF
TGCGCCAGCAGCTTGGATCAACCTAGGAATTCACCCCTCCACTTT
>TRBJ2-1|TRBD1|.|TRBV23-1
CASSQPWIGTAENNEQFF
TGCGCCAGCAGTCAACCGTGGATTGGGACAGCCGAGAACAATGAGCAGTTCTTC
>TRBJ2-1|TRBD2|.|TRBV4-1
CASSQESSGGLNEQFF
TGCGCCAGCAGCCAAGAGTCCAGCGGGGGGTTGAATGAGCAGTTCTTC
>TRBJ2-1|.|once|TRBV4-1
CASSQESGQLYNEQFF
TGCGCCAGCAGCCAAGAGAGCGGACAGCTCTACAATGAGCAGTTCTTC
>TRBJ2-1|.|.|TRBV6-4
CASSDSPGKYNEQFF
TGTGCCAGCAGTGACTCCCCGGGGAAGTACAATGAGCAGTTCTTC
>TRBJ1-1|.|.|TRBV18
CASSPTGREAFF
TGTGCCAGCTCACCAACAGGGCGGGAAGCTTTCTTT
>TRBJ2-2|TRBD1|.|TRBV29-1
CSVGTGESTGELFF
TGCAGCGTTGGTACAGGGGAAAGCACCGGGGAGCTGTTTTTT
>TRBJ2-1|.|few|TRBV29-1
CSGRSRVDNEQFF
TGCAGCGGCCGGAGCAGGGTCGACAATGAGCAGTTCTTC
>TRBJ2-3|.|.|TRBV5-1
CASSFEPGTDTQYF
TGCGCCAGCAGCTTTGAGCCCGGGACAGATACGCAGTATTTT
>TRBJ1-2|TRBD1|.|TRBV4-1
CASSQEAGGWANYGYTF
TGCGCCAGCAGCCAAGAAGCAGGGGGCTGGGCCAACTATGGCTACACCTTC
>TRBJ1-6|.|.|TRBV6-1
CASNEGQALTLHF
TGTGCCAGCAACGAGGGACAAGCATTGACCCTCCACTTT
>TRBJ2-1|TRBD2|.|TRBV25-1
CASSATIAGTSLGEQFF
TGTGCCAGCAGTGCCACAATCGCCGGGACTAGCTTAGGTGAGCAGTTCTTC
>TRBJ2-3|TRBD2|.|TRBV7-6
CASSHGLAGGPTDTQYF
TGTGCCAGCAGCCACGGACTAGCGGGGGGTCCCACAGATACGCAGTATTTT
>TRBJ2-2|TRBD1|.|TRBV5-4
CASSLPRGRGTGELFF
TGTGCCAGCAGCTTGCCCAGGGGGCGCGGGACCGGGGAGCTGTTTTTT
>TRBJ2-5|.|.|TRBV7-3
CASSAGVQETQYF
TGTGCCAGCAGTGCCGGGGTCCAAGAGACCCAGTACTTC
>TRBJ2-2|.|once|TRBV7-6
CASSQGNTGELFF
TGTGCCAGCAGCCAGGGGAACACCGGGGAGCTGTTTTTT
>TRBJ2-5|TRBD1|.|TRBV25-1
CASSATTGGAQETQYF
TGTGCCAGCAGTGCTACAACAGGGGGCGCCCAAGAGACCCAGTACTTC
>TRBJ1-3|.|.|TRBV7-6
CASSLARGGNTIYF
TGTGCCAGCAGCTTAGCACGGGGAGGAAACACCATATATTTT
>TRBJ1-4|.|.|TRBV4-1
CASSQGERANEKLFF
TGCGCCAGCAGCCAAGGAGAGAGGGCTAATGAAAAACTGTTTTTT
>TRBJ1-1|.|.|TRBV7-8
CASSLDLMETEAFF
TGTGCCAGCAGCTTAGATCTCATGGAGACTGAAGCTTTCTTT
>TRBJ1-3|.|.|TRBV6-1
CASKQELWSNTIYF
TGTGCCAGCAAACAAGAGCTCTGGAGTAACACCATATATTTT
>TRBJ1-4|TRBD1|.|TRBV10-1
CAGEQGQAATNEKLFF
TGCGCCGGAGAACAGGGACAGGCCGCAACTAATGAAAAACTGTTTTTT
>TRBJ2-7|TRBD1|.|TRBV19
CASSEGQWYEQYF
TGTGCCAGTAGTGAGGGACAGTGGTACGAGCAGTACTTC
>TRBJ1-2|.|few|TRBV5-6
CASSLRLDSANYGYTF
TGTGCCAGCAGCTTGCGGTTAGACTCAGCTAACTATGGCTACACCTTC
>TRBJ2-1|TRBD2|.|TRBV5-4
CASSGGLARNEQFF
TGTGCCAGCAGCGGGGGACTAGCCCGCAATGAGCAGTTCTTC
>TRBJ1-1|.|few|TRBV6-1
CASRNEDSLNTEAFF
TGTGCCAGCAGAAATGAAGACAGCCTGAACACTGAAGCTTTCTTT